This T cell receptor (beta chain) comes out of a study of cytomegalovirus exposure and HLA in healthy donors. Germline-derived CDR1 and CDR2 are MNHNS and SASEGT. V was clipped by 4 bases and J by 4 bases; unmatched bases: 9. The CDR3 is 15 amino acids. It was with 60 Vbeta and 13 Jbeta primers that the PCR ran. Sequencing used immunoSEQ multiplex PCR; TCRdb keeps in-frame clones, though not all of them. The table has some 78,000 clones, under 80% seen once. The TCR comes from a man between 35 and 55 years old in good health and CMV-seropositive. What was sequenced was PBMCs. The V and J genes are TRBV6-1 and TRBJ1-2, with 7 bases fitting TRBD1. CDR3 sequence (DNA): TGTGCCAGCAGTGGGGACAGACAAAGATCCTATGGCTACACCTTC. It encodes CASSGDRQRSYGYTF.